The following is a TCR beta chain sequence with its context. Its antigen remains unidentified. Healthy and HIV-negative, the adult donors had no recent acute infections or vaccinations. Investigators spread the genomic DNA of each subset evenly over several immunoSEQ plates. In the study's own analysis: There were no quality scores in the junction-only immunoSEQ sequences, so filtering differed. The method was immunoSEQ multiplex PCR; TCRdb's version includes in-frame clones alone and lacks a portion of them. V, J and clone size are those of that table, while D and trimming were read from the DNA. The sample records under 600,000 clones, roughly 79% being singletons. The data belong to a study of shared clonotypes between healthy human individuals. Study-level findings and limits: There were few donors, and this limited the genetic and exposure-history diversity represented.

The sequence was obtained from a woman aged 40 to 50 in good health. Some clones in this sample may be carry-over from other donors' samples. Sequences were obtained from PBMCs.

DNA for the CDR3: TGTGCCAGCAGTGTCGACAGGGAATTTAGCGGTCAGCCCCAGCATTTT. It yields the protein CASSVDREFSGQPQHF. The chain uses TRBV28 and TRBJ1-5, with TRBD1 matching 7 bases. J lost 6 bases, V lost 5 bases, and 13 bases had no gene match. Germline V gene lookup returns CDR1 MDHEN and CDR2 SYDVKM. The CDR3 is 16 residues long. Using reference TRBV28 and TRBJ1-5 for the parts outside the CDR3, the full variable domain is DVKVTQSSRYLVKRTGEKVFLECVQDMDHENMFWYRQDPGLGLRLIYFSYDVKMKEKGDIPEGYSVSREKKERFSLILESASTNQTSMYLCASSVDREFSGQPQHFGDGTRLSIL.